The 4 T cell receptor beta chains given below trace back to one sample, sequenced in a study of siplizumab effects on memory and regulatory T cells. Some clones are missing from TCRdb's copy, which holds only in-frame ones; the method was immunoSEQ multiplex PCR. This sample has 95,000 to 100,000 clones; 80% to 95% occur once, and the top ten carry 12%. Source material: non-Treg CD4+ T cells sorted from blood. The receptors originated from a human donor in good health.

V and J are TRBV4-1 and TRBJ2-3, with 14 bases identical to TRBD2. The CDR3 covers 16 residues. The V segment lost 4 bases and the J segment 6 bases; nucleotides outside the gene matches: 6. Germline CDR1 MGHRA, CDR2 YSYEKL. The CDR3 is CASSRGLAGDGDTQYF. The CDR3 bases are TGCGCCAGCAGCCGGGGACTAGCGGGAGACGGCGATACGCAGTATTTT.

CDR3 amino acids: CASSLDSSSYEQFF. Here the CDR3 DNA reads TGTGCCAGCAGCTTAGATTCCAGTAGCTATGAGCAGTTCTTC. The chain is built from TRBV7-3 and TRBJ2-1; D is uncertain. V was pared by 2 bases and J by 8 bases, with 13 bases between. The CDR3 consists of 14 residues. Germline CDR1 and CDR2: SGHTA and FQGTGA.

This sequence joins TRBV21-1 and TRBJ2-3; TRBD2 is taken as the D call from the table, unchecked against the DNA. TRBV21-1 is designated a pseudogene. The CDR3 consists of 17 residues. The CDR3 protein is CASSKRRSGRVTDTQYF. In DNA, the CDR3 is TGTGCCAGCAGCAAAAGGCGGAGCGGGAGAGTAACAGATACGCAGTATTTT.

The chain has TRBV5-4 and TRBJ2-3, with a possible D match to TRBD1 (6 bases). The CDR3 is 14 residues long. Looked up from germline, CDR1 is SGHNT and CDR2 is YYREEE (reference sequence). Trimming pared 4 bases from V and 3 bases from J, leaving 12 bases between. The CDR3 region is CASSRGRETDTQYF. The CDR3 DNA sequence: TGTGCCAGCAGCAGGGGGAGAGAGACAGATACGCAGTATTTT.